Listed below are T cell receptor beta chains from one sample, sequenced in a study of cytomegalovirus exposure and HLA in healthy donors. Data came from immunoSEQ multiplex PCR; TCRdb stores just in-frame clones and leaves some out. The sample yields roughly 190,000 clones, about 79% seen once. The sequenced sample was PBMCs. The receptors here all came from a woman aged 50 to 60 in good health and CMV-seronegative. The CDR3 runs from the conserved cysteine through the conserved F or W. Fields, in order: V gene, D gene, J gene, clone size, CDR3 protein, CDR3 DNA. The D gene is left open where the match is weak. For some rows the clone size is stated as once, few or many, or as a class when expanded; others skip it.

TRBV5-6	TRBD1	TRBJ1-5	NA	CASSFGTGVDQPQHF	TGTGCCAGCAGTTTCGGGACAGGGGTCGATCAGCCCCAGCATTTT
TRBV9	TRBD1	TRBJ1-2	NA	CASSVVETGTGGYTF	TGTGCCAGCAGCGTAGTAGAGACTGGGACAGGTGGCTACACCTTC
TRBV28	NA	TRBJ1-2	NA	CASILDGGSPHGYTF	TGTGCCAGCATCCTTGATGGGGGGAGCCCCCATGGCTACACCTTC
TRBV19	TRBD1	TRBJ1-6	NA	CASTSRTGGAYNSPLHF	TGTGCCAGTACCTCCCGGACAGGGGGCGCCTATAATTCACCCCTCCACTTT
TRBV7-9	NA	TRBJ2-3	NA	CASSLLGGDTDTQYF	TGTGCCAGCAGCCTCCTCGGCGGGGACACAGATACGCAGTATTTT
TRBV18	NA	TRBJ2-7	NA	CASSPSQEGFHEQYF	TGTGCCAGCTCACCGTCCCAGGAGGGTTTCCACGAGCAGTACTTC
TRBV7-2	TRBD1	TRBJ1-4	once	CASSLGQTGENEKLFF	TGTGCCAGCAGCTTAGGGCAGACAGGGGAGAATGAAAAACTGTTTTTT
TRBV5-1	TRBD1	TRBJ1-2	NA	CASSGGKSSGQGAYGYTF	TGCGCCAGCAGCGGGGGGAAGAGTTCGGGACAGGGGGCGTATGGCTACACCTTC
TRBV6-5	TRBD2	TRBJ2-7	NA	CASSASGTSYEQYF	TGTGCCAGCAGCGCAAGCGGGACCTCCTACGAGCAGTACTTC
TRBV7-9	TRBD2	TRBJ2-7	NA	CASSLTPGGAESYEQYF	TGTGCCAGCAGCTTAACCCCGGGGGGGGCCGAATCCTACGAGCAGTACTTC
TRBV9	TRBD2	TRBJ2-2	few	CASSVELAGVGTNTGELFF	TGTGCCAGCAGCGTCGAACTAGCGGGAGTGGGGACAAACACCGGGGAGCTGTTTTTT
TRBV7-2	TRBD2	TRBJ2-7	NA	CASSLTSGRASEQYF	TGTGCCAGCAGCTTAACTAGCGGGAGGGCCTCCGAGCAGTACTTC
TRBV7-2	TRBD1	TRBJ1-2	NA	CASSLSLQGQGYTF	TGTGCCAGCAGCCTCTCCCTACAGGGGCAGGGCTACACCTTC
TRBV5-1	NA	TRBJ1-2	NA	CASSLGGDRGYTF	TGCGCCAGCAGCTTGGGGGGGGATCGCGGCTACACCTTC
TRBV19	NA	TRBJ1-2	NA	CASSRGSYGYTF	TGTGCCAGTAGTCGGGGGAGCTATGGCTACACCTTC
TRBV28	TRBD2	TRBJ2-1	few	CASSLPRAGARNEQFF	TGTGCCAGCAGCCTGCCCCGAGCGGGGGCTCGGAATGAGCAGTTCTTC
TRBV6-6	TRBD1	TRBJ1-1	NA	CASTGGQGTSEAFF	TGTGCCAGCACCGGAGGACAGGGGACCTCTGAAGCTTTCTTT
TRBV28	NA	TRBJ2-7	NA	CASSLARRDSKYF	TGTGCCAGCAGTTTGGCGAGACGGGACTCTAAGTACTTC
TRBV5-1	NA	TRBJ1-1	NA	CASSLEAGGITEAFF	TGCGCCAGCAGCTTGGAAGCAGGAGGTATTACTGAAGCTTTCTTT
TRBV5-1	TRBD2	TRBJ2-7	NA	CASSFPLAGDPYEQYF	TGCGCCAGCAGCTTCCCTCTAGCGGGAGATCCATACGAACAGTACTTC
TRBV5-1	NA	TRBJ1-1	NA	CASSLWAPNTEAFF	TGCGCCAGCAGCTTGTGGGCCCCTAACACTGAAGCTTTCTTT
TRBV10-3	NA	TRBJ2-3	NA	CAIGAAGTDTQYF	TGTGCCATCGGAGCCGCCGGGACAGATACGCAGTATTTT
TRBV25-1	TRBD1	TRBJ1-2	NA	CASRGVGQGSTPNYGYTF	TGTGCCAGCAGAGGGGTAGGACAGGGATCTACGCCCAACTATGGCTACACCTTC
TRBV7-3	TRBD1	TRBJ2-1	NA	CASSLEGGLYNEQFF	TGTGCCAGCAGCTTAGAAGGGGGCCTTTACAATGAGCAGTTCTTC
TRBV6-5	NA	TRBJ2-7	NA	CASSYSQTPKGYEQYF	TGTGCCAGCAGTTACTCCCAGACTCCCAAAGGCTACGAGCAGTACTTC
TRBV2	TRBD2	TRBJ2-5	NA	CASVYSGGSETQYF	TGTGCCAGCGTTTATAGCGGGGGATCAGAGACCCAGTACTTC
TRBV9	TRBD2	TRBJ2-1	NA	CASSPTSGGAFEQFF	TGTGCCAGCAGCCCCACTAGCGGGGGGGCCTTCGAGCAGTTCTTC
TRBV4-2	TRBD1	TRBJ1-6	NA	CASSDRGSRNSPLHF	TGTGCCAGCAGCGACAGGGGGTCGAGAAATTCACCCCTCCACTTT
TRBV19	TRBD1	TRBJ2-1	NA	CASSIADRGNEQFF	TGTGCCAGTAGTATAGCTGACAGGGGCAATGAGCAGTTCTTC
TRBV6-1	TRBD1	TRBJ2-7	NA	CASIPSGQGAREQYF	TGTGCCAGCATCCCATCCGGACAGGGGGCCAGGGAGCAGTACTTC
TRBV11-2	TRBD1	TRBJ1-5	NA	CASSPGDRVSNQPQHF	TGTGCCAGCAGCCCCGGGGACAGGGTAAGCAATCAGCCCCAGCATTTT
TRBV19	TRBD1	TRBJ1-2	once	CASSTRTGGRYGYTF	TGTGCCAGTAGTACGCGGACAGGGGGCCGCTATGGCTACACCTTC
TRBV14	TRBD2	TRBJ2-1	NA	CASSQLAGGLYNEQFF	TGTGCCAGCAGCCAACTAGCGGGGGGCCTTTACAATGAGCAGTTCTTC